What follows describes a single TCR beta chain. Its antigen remains undetermined. No base quality information exists; no much larger clone differs at one position. The source of the sample is a study of cytomegalovirus exposure and HLA in healthy donors (dated by TCRdb to the late 2010s). For the study in its entirety: In an earlier analysis of several hundred of the donors, less than 350 Gb of sequence data and about 110 million unique TCR beta sequences from roughly 190 million T cells were reported. Donor age, sex, ethnicity and CMV serostatus were compiled together with the repertoire data. To study patterns of TCR occurrence, a later analysis re-analyzed previously published TCR beta repertoires from hundreds of donors and added high-resolution HLA genotyping. Rather than drawing on any new phenotypic data, the later analysis identified candidate immune exposures from TCR beta sequences and the way those sequences occurred across donors. Roughly 5 DR-DQ haplotypes were treated as single units for association and clustering because of strong linkage in the cohort. The number of donors typed differed by locus, with roughly 629-640 for A, B, C, DRB1 and DQB1, 522 for DQA1, 606 for DPA1, and some 440 for DPB1. A later genetic analysis took genome-wide SNP genotypes for about 65% of the roughly 670 donors and used that subset as a discovery cohort. All discovery cohort repertoires had been generated on a single sequencing platform. The study was designed to test whether signatures of past pathogen exposure could be identified by cataloging public T cell receptors. On average, over 200,000 unique TCR beta nucleotide sequences were sequenced per donor among a few hundred genotyped donors of the cohort, with roughly a sixth of those sequences being non-productive. An earlier analysis of a few hundred of the donors applied high-throughput TCR beta sequencing to assess whether each TCR beta V gene segment acted as functional or pseudogenic. An early release covering just under 650 HLA-typed donors comprised approximately 300 gigabases of sequencing data and around 85 million unique TCR sequences. The study used immunosequencing to profile the T cell repertoires of about 670 subjects and linked those repertoires to cytomegalovirus serostatus. Besides the first cohort of about 730 subjects, a separate validation cohort made up of 120 or so different subjects was used. To predict cytomegalovirus infection status, the study brought together high-throughput TCR immunosequencing, statistical association of individual TCRs with disease status, and machine learning. Class I and class II HLA loci were covered by the typing at four-digit resolution. The genetic ancestry cluster associated with self-reported Caucasian donors included 81% of the roughly 380 genotyped donors.

Preparation of the library involved the immunoSEQ multiplex PCR assay. The multiplex PCR relied on a mix of 60 forward primers for TCR Vbeta segments and 13 reverse primers for TCR Jbeta segments. The CDR3 region of rearranged TCR beta genes was amplified from genomic DNA by a multiplex PCR assay. The Illumina HiSeq System was used to sequence the amplified TCR beta libraries as 87-base-pair reads. Per the original workflow: A later analysis tallied 75 million to 85 million unique TCR beta chains across the 550 to 850 repertoires, and about 12 million of those chains were shared by two or more donors. Raw reads were error-corrected and collapsed into unique sequences by a nearest-neighbor algorithm in which closely related sequences were merged to remove PCR and sequencing errors. V, D and J gene segments were assigned by aligning CDR3 sequences to IMGT reference sequences. For a sequence to be retained, a match of at least six nucleotides was required to both a V gene segment and a J gene segment. A rearrangement was called productive if the CDR3 had no stop codons and remained in frame with V and J, and every other rearrangement was called non-productive. CDR3 was defined according to IMGT convention as the region running from the second conserved V-encoded cysteine to the conserved J-encoded phenylalanine. Sequences without an unambiguous match to a single V gene segment were excluded from the earlier analysis of 500 to 700 of the donors. An earlier analysis of around 600 of the donors classified V segments as functional when productive rearrangements were above 56.7% and as segregating when the standard deviation between donors was above 5%. A statistical classification framework was built to diagnose cytomegalovirus status from the catalog of TCR beta chain sequences. In a later analysis, TCR nucleotide sequences were compared against IMGT/GENE-DB human TR gene sequences so that V and J genes could be assigned. Using the TCRdist pipeline, a later analysis assigned CDR3 sequences along with most-parsimonious VDJ recombination scenarios. In a later analysis, each TCR beta chain was defined by its CDR3 amino acid sequence together with its V-gene family, and reads without a unique V-gene family were excluded. A later analysis removed 592 highly shared, low-generation-probability nucleotide sequences to deal with suspected cross-contamination and a sequencing artifact. In a later analysis, a clonal expansion index was calculated for each public chain from normalized within-repertoire ranks of inferred template counts. A later analysis computed generation probabilities with a VDJ recombination model fitted to out-of-frame rearrangements, and checked the results against IGoR. A later analysis scored TCR-TCR, TCR-HLA and TCR-CMV co-occurrence with hypergeometric tests, applying a repertoire-size bias correction to TCR pairs. A later analysis estimated false discovery rates by permuting HLA or CMV assignments 20 times. In a later analysis, co-occurring TCRs were grouped using DBSCAN, with TCRdist sequence similarity added in when clustering inside HLA-allele-positive subsets. Repertoires with fewer than 30,000 or more than 120,000 public chains, plus five repertoires with anomalous nucleotide sharing, were excluded from co-occurrence clustering. This is the immuneACCESS table as TCRdb keeps it, with only in-frame sequences that have V and J called. A part of the clones is gone; compared with another copy, unresolved V genes explain less than half, and the rest is unexplained. For V, J and clone size, that table is used; D and trimming come from the DNA. The sample includes 150,000 to 200,000 clones, with approximately 80% observed a single time. The ten largest clonotypes hold 4.5% of the sample.

The cohort was made up of about 610 healthy bone marrow donors. Cohort members were all nominally healthy when sampled, although unrecorded immune exposures were likely present. The donor was CMV seropositive and belonged to the group of about 290 seropositive cohort members. Every donor gave a peripheral blood sample, and the peripheral blood mononuclear cells from that sample were used for TCR beta sequencing. Genomic DNA extraction from the blood cell samples was performed with the Qiagen DNeasy Blood Extraction Kit. The CDR3 runs 14 amino acids, cysteine and phenylalanine included. The only DNA kept is the CDR3, 42 bases in frame from the first base. The junction carries 13 bases between V and J, which are trimmed by 4 bases and 4 bases respectively. CDR1 and CDR2 (MNHEY, SMNVEV) derive from the germline V gene (reference sequence). Study-wide conclusions, independent of this receptor: Compared with the approximately 720-donor mean, donors in an Asian-associated ancestry cluster had fewer N-insertions in productive TCRs, according to a later genetic analysis. In vitro tests confirmed that a few of the cytomegalovirus-associated TCR beta chains recognize cytomegalovirus antigens. The authors suggested that the approach could potentially be extended to other disease states and immunological phenotypes. According to a later analysis, TCR association rates differed among HLA loci, with DRB1 alleles showing the most associated TCRs and HLA-C alleles showing the fewest. While some public TCRs were present in many individuals, most TCR sequences turned up only very rarely across donors. The only immune exposure information available for the cohort was CMV serostatus. A total of 150 to 200 TCR beta chains were listed by the study as associated with cytomegalovirus. A further reported finding was that TCR beta sequences accurately predicted the HLA-A and HLA-B alleles for most subjects in the first cohort. Because the 87-base-pair reads could not distinguish some IMGT-functional V segments, including TRBV6-2 and TRBV6-3, those segments were excluded. V-gene and J-gene trimming of TCR beta chains was associated with a missense DCLRE1C variant in a later genetic analysis, and the association was replicated in an independent cohort. Because counts were too low, more than 15 rarely observed V segments, including chromosome 9 orphons, were excluded from the earlier analysis of fewer than 650 of the donors. A group of highly shared sequence variants was considered likely to be a technical artifact of the sequencing pipeline. The classifier was reported to diagnose cytomegalovirus status with high specificity and sensitivity in both the original and validation cohorts. Because HLA typing was missing for some donors at each locus, association tests included only the typed subset. According to a later analysis, most CMV-associated TCR beta chains appeared to be HLA-restricted, and the HLA associations seemed to be driven largely by CMV exposure. In a later analysis, HLA-associated TCR beta chains were found to be more clonally expanded and to have lower generation probabilities than equally common non-associated chains. A later analysis associated approximately 17,000 TCR beta sequences with specific HLA alleles at a false discovery rate of 0.05. In this cohort, only TCR beta chains were sequenced, and detectable features were limited by the absence of alpha or paired-chain data. Correlated functional status among segregating V segments might reflect linkage disequilibrium, but an unknown experimental factor could not be ruled out. When HLA alleles, especially DR and DQ, strongly co-occurred, attributing TCR associations to individual alleles was difficult. Several of the top co-occurrence clusters appeared to be linked to parvovirus B19, influenza, CMV and Epstein-Barr virus, according to a later analysis. An earlier analysis of roughly 570 of the donors showed that most TCR beta V segments appeared in productive rearrangements either about 87% or about 30% of the time, which broadly matched IMGT annotations. Roughly uniform sequencing depth across donors was assumed in presence/absence analyses, although this assumption may not hold.

The receptor comes from a woman in her forties or fifties in good health and CMV-seropositive. The sample was PBMCs. The rearranged chain carries TRBV27 and TRBJ1-1; the D gene is perhaps TRBD1, from 6 matching bases. This receptor carries the CDR3 CASSWRVGGTEAFF. The DNA sequence is given as TGTGCCAGCAGTTGGCGAGTAGGGGGCACTGAAGCTTTCTTT.